Listed below are T cell receptor beta chains from one sample, sequenced in a study of regulatory T cells in long-lasting Graves disease. Each CDR3 protein is one row after TCRdb ran MiXCR on the multiplex PCR reads. In the table there are hundreds of thousands of distinct CDR3 sequences, about 15% of which are singletons. Another study also made use of these data, one on T cells in Graves' hyperthyroidism and ophthalmopathy.

Here the sequenced sample was peripheral blood mononuclear cells (PBMCs), taken at new diagnosis, from a patient treated with antithyroid drugs. The receptors were sampled from a woman under 40 with Graves disease. CDR3s include the opening cysteine and the closing phenylalanine or tryptophan. Fields, in order: J gene, clone size, D gene, V gene, CDR3 protein, CDR3 DNA. The D gene is left open where the match is weak. Part of the rows lack a size; the others show once, few, many or a class for expanded clones.

J gene: TRBJ1-2; clone size: -; D gene: TRBD1; V gene: TRBV19; CDR3 protein: CASTGEVYGYTF; CDR3 DNA: TGTGCCAGCACAGGGGAGGTCTATGGCTACACCTTC
J gene: TRBJ2-2; clone size: few; D gene: TRBD2; V gene: TRBV20-1; CDR3 protein: CSARDLASGTGELFF; CDR3 DNA: TGCAGTGCTAGAGATCTGGCTAGCGGGACCGGGGAGCTGTTTTTT
J gene: TRBJ2-2; clone size: -; D gene: -; V gene: TRBV13; CDR3 protein: CASSLGRQVVTGELFF; CDR3 DNA: TGTGCCAGCAGCTTAGGCCGACAGGTAGTCACCGGGGAGCTGTTTTTT
J gene: TRBJ2-1; clone size: -; D gene: -; V gene: TRBV5-1; CDR3 protein: CASSLSLRSGNEQFF; CDR3 DNA: TGTGCCAGCAGCTTAAGCTTGCGGTCGGGCAATGAGCAGTTCTTC
J gene: TRBJ2-7; clone size: -; D gene: TRBD2; V gene: TRBV6-1; CDR3 protein: CASSPGREVIYEQYF; CDR3 DNA: TGTGCCAGCAGTCCAGGCCGGGAGGTCATCTACGAGCAGTACTTC
J gene: TRBJ2-2; clone size: -; D gene: -; V gene: TRBV29-1; CDR3 protein: CSVLYGELFF; CDR3 DNA: TGCAGCGTTCTGTACGGGGAGCTGTTTTTT
J gene: TRBJ2-2; clone size: many; D gene: -; V gene: TRBV28; CDR3 protein: CASSPGGAGELFF; CDR3 DNA: TGTGCTAGCAGCCCAGGCGGGGCCGGGGAGCTGTTTTTT
J gene: TRBJ2-7; clone size: -; D gene: TRBD1; V gene: TRBV11-2; CDR3 protein: CASGPGTGSAYEQYF; CDR3 DNA: TGCGCCAGCGGCCCCGGGACAGGGTCTGCCTACGAGCAGTACTTC
J gene: TRBJ1-5; clone size: -; D gene: -; V gene: TRBV20-1; CDR3 protein: CSARDYGQRVGQPQHF; CDR3 DNA: TGCAGTGCTAGAGATTATGGGCAGAGGGTAGGTCAGCCCCAGCATTTT
J gene: TRBJ2-4; clone size: -; D gene: TRBD2; V gene: TRBV19; CDR3 protein: CASSIDQSSGRVFGIQYF; CDR3 DNA: TGTGCCAGTAGTATAGATCAGAGTAGCGGGAGGGTATTCGGAATTCAGTACTTC
J gene: TRBJ2-1; clone size: many; D gene: -; V gene: TRBV7-2; CDR3 protein: CASSSRGSYNEQFF; CDR3 DNA: TGTGCCAGCAGCTCCCGGGGGTCCTACAATGAGCAGTTCTTC
J gene: TRBJ2-5; clone size: many; D gene: -; V gene: TRBV7-9; CDR3 protein: CASSPFVGREETQYF; CDR3 DNA: TGTGCCAGCAGCCCATTCGTGGGCAGGGAAGAGACCCAGTACTTC
J gene: TRBJ2-1; clone size: few; D gene: TRBD2; V gene: TRBV7-9; CDR3 protein: CASSKGLASNNEQFF; CDR3 DNA: TGTGCCAGCAGCAAGGGACTAGCGTCTAACAATGAGCAGTTCTTC
J gene: TRBJ1-6; clone size: many; D gene: -; V gene: TRBV28; CDR3 protein: CASSLRGGSYNSPLHF; CDR3 DNA: TGTGCCAGCAGCTTGAGAGGGGGCTCCTATAATTCACCCCTCCACTTT
J gene: TRBJ2-3; clone size: many; D gene: TRBD2; V gene: TRBV11-2; CDR3 protein: CASSFSGRVGDTQYF; CDR3 DNA: TGTGCCAGCAGCTTTAGCGGGAGGGTTGGGGATACGCAGTATTTT
J gene: TRBJ2-3; clone size: many; D gene: -; V gene: TRBV28; CDR3 protein: CASTESTDTQYF; CDR3 DNA: TGTGCCAGCACCGAAAGCACAGATACGCAGTATTTT
J gene: TRBJ1-4; clone size: many; D gene: TRBD1; V gene: TRBV2; CDR3 protein: CATHRGANEKLFF; CDR3 DNA: TGTGCCACACACAGGGGTGCCAATGAAAAACTGTTTTTT
J gene: TRBJ2-5; clone size: many; D gene: -; V gene: TRBV28; CDR3 protein: CASHRGGHWAGQETQYF; CDR3 DNA: TGTGCCAGCCATAGAGGGGGACATTGGGCAGGCCAAGAGACCCAGTACTTC
J gene: TRBJ2-1; clone size: -; D gene: TRBD2; V gene: TRBV30; CDR3 protein: CAWREIAGVDNEQFF; CDR3 DNA: TGTGCCTGGAGGGAGATTGCGGGAGTTGACAATGAGCAGTTCTTC
J gene: TRBJ2-1; clone size: many; D gene: -; V gene: TRBV5-1; CDR3 protein: CASSWRVSHNEQFF; CDR3 DNA: TGCGCCAGCAGCTGGCGGGTTTCGCACAATGAGCAGTTCTTC
J gene: TRBJ2-3; clone size: many; D gene: -; V gene: TRBV5-1; CDR3 protein: CASSPGPSDTQYF; CDR3 DNA: TGCGCCAGCAGCCCGGGACCTTCAGATACGCAGTATTTT
J gene: TRBJ2-7; clone size: -; D gene: -; V gene: TRBV27; CDR3 protein: CASSEGAWVTQQYF; CDR3 DNA: TGTGCCAGCAGTGAAGGGGCTTGGGTTACCCAGCAGTACTTC
J gene: TRBJ1-1; clone size: -; D gene: -; V gene: TRBV30; CDR3 protein: CAWRVGTEAFF; CDR3 DNA: TGTGCCTGGAGGGTTGGCACTGAAGCTTTCTTT
J gene: TRBJ1-2; clone size: many; D gene: TRBD1; V gene: TRBV11-2; CDR3 protein: CASSSLRDRGEVGYTF; CDR3 DNA: TGTGCCAGCAGCTCCCTCCGGGACAGGGGGGAGGTGGGCTACACCTTC
J gene: TRBJ2-1; clone size: many; D gene: -; V gene: TRBV6-1; CDR3 protein: CASADYVTSYNEQFF; CDR3 DNA: TGTGCCAGCGCCGACTACGTGACCAGCTACAATGAGCAGTTCTTC
J gene: TRBJ2-1; clone size: few; D gene: TRBD2; V gene: TRBV7-3; CDR3 protein: CASSQLAGGPSYNEQFF; CDR3 DNA: TGTGCCAGCAGCCAACTAGCGGGAGGGCCGTCCTACAATGAGCAGTTCTTC
J gene: TRBJ1-5; clone size: few; D gene: -; V gene: TRBV19; CDR3 protein: CASSVGGASNQPQHF; CDR3 DNA: TGTGCCAGTAGTGTGGGGGGCGCGAGCAATCAGCCCCAGCATTTT
J gene: TRBJ2-7; clone size: many; D gene: -; V gene: TRBV7-2; CDR3 protein: CASSKTVSYEQYF; CDR3 DNA: TGTGCCAGCAGCAAGACAGTTTCTTACGAGCAGTACTTC
J gene: TRBJ2-4; clone size: few; D gene: TRBD2; V gene: TRBV10-3; CDR3 protein: CAIKREGGNIQYF; CDR3 DNA: TGTGCCATCAAGCGGGAGGGGGGAAACATTCAGTACTTC
J gene: TRBJ1-5; clone size: -; D gene: -; V gene: TRBV27; CDR3 protein: CASSPSSRGAGQPQHF; CDR3 DNA: TGTGCCAGCAGTCCCAGCTCCCGGGGGGCAGGTCAGCCCCAGCATTTT
J gene: TRBJ1-3; clone size: -; D gene: TRBD1; V gene: TRBV24-1; CDR3 protein: CATSKPGQRGNTIYF; CDR3 DNA: TGTGCCACCAGCAAACCGGGACAGAGAGGAAACACCATATATTTT
J gene: TRBJ1-5; clone size: -; D gene: -; V gene: TRBV6-4; CDR3 protein: CASSSGIGQPQHF; CDR3 DNA: TGTGCCAGCAGTTCGGGAATTGGTCAGCCCCAGCATTTT
J gene: TRBJ1-5; clone size: few; D gene: -; V gene: TRBV6-2/TRBV6-3; CDR3 protein: CASSFGGGRNQPQHF; CDR3 DNA: TGTGCCAGCAGTTTCGGGGGGGGACGCAATCAGCCCCAGCATTTT
J gene: TRBJ2-1; clone size: few; D gene: -; V gene: TRBV6-1; CDR3 protein: CASRLQVDLGPEQFF; CDR3 DNA: TGTGCCAGCAGACTCCAGGTGGACCTTGGACCTGAGCAGTTCTTC
J gene: TRBJ2-3; clone size: -; D gene: -; V gene: TRBV9; CDR3 protein: CASSVASADTQYF; CDR3 DNA: TGTGCCAGCAGCGTAGCTAGTGCAGATACGCAGTATTTT
J gene: TRBJ2-1; clone size: -; D gene: TRBD2; V gene: TRBV3-1; CDR3 protein: CASSQDPSGYNEQFF; CDR3 DNA: TGTGCCAGCAGCCAAGACCCTAGCGGATACAATGAGCAGTTCTTC
J gene: TRBJ1-2; clone size: many; D gene: -; V gene: TRBV11-2; CDR3 protein: CASSLLSGAHGYTF; CDR3 DNA: TGTGCCAGCAGCTTACTATCCGGGGCCCATGGCTACACCTTC
J gene: TRBJ2-7; clone size: many; D gene: TRBD1; V gene: TRBV7-2; CDR3 protein: CASNRGRTYEQYF; CDR3 DNA: TGTGCCAGCAACAGGGGACGCACCTACGAGCAGTACTTC
J gene: TRBJ2-1; clone size: few; D gene: -; V gene: TRBV5-6; CDR3 protein: CASSFFSNEQFF; CDR3 DNA: TGTGCCAGCAGCTTTTTTTCCAATGAGCAGTTCTTC
J gene: TRBJ2-1; clone size: many; D gene: -; V gene: TRBV7-9; CDR3 protein: CASSLAGVPHNEQFF; CDR3 DNA: TGTGCCAGCAGCTTAGCAGGGGTCCCCCACAATGAGCAGTTCTTC
J gene: TRBJ1-2; clone size: many; D gene: -; V gene: TRBV20-1; CDR3 protein: CSAKGGAAANYGYTF; CDR3 DNA: TGCAGTGCTAAGGGAGGGGCCGCAGCTAACTATGGCTACACCTTC
J gene: TRBJ2-3; clone size: few; D gene: TRBD2; V gene: TRBV29-1; CDR3 protein: CSVLGLAGVADTQYF; CDR3 DNA: TGCAGCGTTCTTGGACTAGCGGGAGTGGCAGATACGCAGTATTTT
J gene: TRBJ2-1; clone size: many; D gene: TRBD2; V gene: TRBV20-1; CDR3 protein: CSVETGAGLAAREQFF; CDR3 DNA: TGCAGTGTGGAGACAGGGGCGGGACTAGCGGCTCGTGAGCAGTTCTTC
J gene: TRBJ2-5; clone size: many; D gene: -; V gene: TRBV11-2; CDR3 protein: CASSLVGRTTGETQYF; CDR3 DNA: TGTGCCAGCAGCTTAGTTGGCAGGACCACTGGGGAGACCCAGTACTTC
J gene: TRBJ2-7; clone size: -; D gene: -; V gene: TRBV5-1; CDR3 protein: CASSLRQGISYEQYF; CDR3 DNA: TGCGCCAGCAGCTTGAGGCAGGGGATCTCCTACGAGCAGTACTTC
J gene: TRBJ1-1; clone size: many; D gene: -; V gene: TRBV29-1; CDR3 protein: CSVDTGTVNTEAFF; CDR3 DNA: TGCAGCGTTGACACGGGGACGGTGAACACTGAAGCTTTCTTT
J gene: TRBJ2-7; clone size: many; D gene: -; V gene: TRBV5-1; CDR3 protein: CASSLGGRNWDF; CDR3 DNA: TGCGCCAGCAGCTTGGGAGGGCGGAACTGGGACTTC
J gene: TRBJ1-5; clone size: -; D gene: TRBD1; V gene: TRBV15; CDR3 protein: CATSREQGNQPQHF; CDR3 DNA: TGTGCCACCAGCAGAGAACAGGGGAATCAGCCCCAGCATTTT